The present T cell receptor beta chain was sequenced within a study of vaccination and CD4 T cells after COVID-19. Treatment in this sample: roughly 11-day PBMC culture with coronavirus spike peptide pools or control peptides (ViraFEST assay). Per well, approximately 2 million PBMCs were cultured in the presence of around 9.1 IU/ml IL-2 and approximately 9.5 ug/ml peptide pools. Points on this clonotype: Its target is unknown.

The assay that was used to sequence DNA from cultured CD4+ T cells was the Oncomine TCR Beta short-read assay. Each CDR3 protein gets one entry after TCRdb re-called the PCR reads with MiXCR. In the table there are 10,000 to 11,000 distinct CDR3 sequences, around a quarter of which are singletons. The length of the CDR3 is 13 residues. Germline assignment: CDR1 MDHEN and CDR2 SYDVKM. J was trimmed by 3 bases and V by 2 bases; bases with no gene match: 0. This chain links TRBV28 with TRBJ1-1, with 7 bases matching TRBD1. The sequence came from a human donor who received a COVID-19 vaccine. Sequences were derived from CD4+ T cells from blood, cultured in vitro, sampled before SARS-CoV-2 vaccination. The CDR3 reads CASSLGTDTEAFF. CDR3 nucleotide sequence: TGTGCCAGCAGTTTAGGGACAGACACTGAAGCTTTCTTT.